The clone carrying this T cell receptor (beta chain) was seen more than once but under ten times. This sample was included in a study of CD8 T cells in ankylosing spondylitis. Germline loops: CDR1 SGHAT, CDR2 FQNNGV. The length of the CDR3 is 13 residues. Trimming left V 4 bases short and J 8 bases short, with 11 bases between. A single record per CDR3 protein comes from TCRdb applying MiXCR to the 5' RACE reads. Of 250,000 to 350,000 distinct CDR3 sequences listed, less than 25% are singletons. This chain links TRBV11-2 with TRBJ1-4; D is uncertain. Sequenced input: blood, either unsorted or a sorted T cell fraction (not recorded which). The TCR comes from a female donor with ankylosing spondylitis or in good health (not recorded which). The CDR3 spells CASSSEVGEKLFF. CDR3 coding DNA: TGTGCCAGCAGCTCCGAGGTCGGGGAAAAACTGTTTTTT.